This TCR beta chain was identified during a study of identical twins. General observations from the study: The conclusions drew on cross-sectional statistical analysis instead of tracking the same donors.

Template switching, a step in the protocol, added a universal primer site, and cDNA carried unique molecular identifiers. From the 5' RACE reads, TCRdb called clonotypes with MiXCR, one entry per CDR3 protein. The sample holds some 1,600,000 distinct CDR3 sequences; under 35% are singletons and the top ten take over 0.25%. For this clonotype: Antigen unknown.

The germline V gene has CDR1 MNHNS and CDR2 SASEGT. This CDR3 is built from 14 residues. The ends were cut back, 4 bases at V and 4 bases at J, with 13 bases in the middle. The sequencing input was cord blood. The receptor was derived from a newborn girl in good health. The chain is built from TRBV6-1 and TRBJ1-2; D uncertain. For the CDR3, the DNA is TGTGCCAGCAGTGCCGGGTTTGGGAGCTATGGCTACACCTTC. This sequence encodes CASSAGFGSYGYTF.